This record covers a single TCR beta chain. The data stem from a study of blood T cell repertoires in COVID-19. Study information: Acute-phase and convalescent COVID-19 samples originated in the United States, Italy and Spain. T cells, B-cell-depleted T cells, or PBMCs supplied cDNA or gDNA.

TCRdb's table, derived via immunoSEQ multiplex PCR, lists solely in-frame clones and lacks some. The top ten clones hold 25% to 30% of a sample with some 65,000 clones, roughly 74% of them seen once. The receptor was derived from a woman of 80 years or more with acute or convalescent COVID-19. Source material: peripheral blood.

The CDR3 DNA reads TGTGCCAGCAGTGAAACGCGGGGCACCGGGGAGCTGTTTTTT. Its protein product is CASSETRGTGELFF. This chain joins TRBV2 and TRBJ2-2; a weak D match, TRBD2 (6 bases). V gave up 2 bases and J gave up 4 bases, with 8 bases separating them. CDR1 is SNHLY and CDR2 is FYNNEI in the germline V gene. The CDR3 is made up of 14 amino acids.